These T cell receptor beta chains were read from a single sample in a study of T cells after yellow fever vaccination. TCRdb re-called the 5' RACE reads with MiXCR, one entry per CDR3 protein. The profile covers about 73,000 distinct CDR3 sequences, with roughly 7.7% appearing a single time and less than 50% taken by the ten largest. This material consisted of CD8+ T cells sorted from PBMCs, taken on the day of the yellow fever booster vaccination. Receptor source: a man aged 25-45 years who received the YFV17D yellow fever vaccine. The CDR3 runs from the conserved cysteine through the conserved F or W. A D gene is named only where the DNA matches it firmly. Clone size is not always given. Where it is, it says once, few, many or a class for expanded clones.

DNA,CDR3,D,size,J,V
TGCAGTGCTACGACTAGCGGAGGTAACAATGAGCAGTTCTTC,CSATTSGGNNEQFF,TRBD2,NA,TRBJ2-1,TRBV20-1
TGTGCTAGCAGCTTCGGGGGGAACCGTCCCTACAATGAGCAGTTCTTC,CASSFGGNRPYNEQFF,TRBD2,few,TRBJ2-1,TRBV7-7
TGTGCCAGCAGCTCAGGGGCGGGAGCCTACGAGCAGTACTTC,CASSSGAGAYEQYF,NA,NA,TRBJ2-7,TRBV7-2
TGTGCCAGCAGAGAGGGGGCCTATGGCTACACCTTC,CASREGAYGYTF,TRBD1,NA,TRBJ1-2,TRBV12-3/TRBV12-4
TGTGCCAGCAGTAGTGGCGTCTACGAGCAGTACTTC,CASSSGVYEQYF,NA,many,TRBJ2-7,TRBV12-3/TRBV12-4
TGTGCCAGCAGCTTAGCCCCAAGTGGGTGGATAGACGAGCAGTACTTC,CASSLAPSGWIDEQYF,NA,many,TRBJ2-7,TRBV6-5
TGTGCCAGCAGTTTATCCGGACAGGGATACACCGGGGAGCTGTTTTTT,CASSLSGQGYTGELFF,TRBD1,few,TRBJ2-2,TRBV27
TGCGCCAGCAGTCAACGCAGGGGACGCTACGAGCAGTACTTC,CASSQRRGRYEQYF,NA,few,TRBJ2-7,TRBV23-1
TGTGCCAGCCTGGGACTAGCGGACAATGAGCAGTTCTTC,CASLGLADNEQFF,TRBD2,few,TRBJ2-1,TRBV7-2
TGTGCCAGCAGAAGCACTAGCGGGAGCTCCTACGAGCAGTACTTC,CASRSTSGSSYEQYF,TRBD2,NA,TRBJ2-7,TRBV7-2
TGCGCCAGCAGCCAACGGCCTCACAGCATGGGCGCGGGTGAGCAGTACTTC,CASSQRPHSMGAGEQYF,NA,few,TRBJ2-7,TRBV4-1
TGTGCCAGCAGTTACGGGGGCGGAGACTCCTACGAGCAGTACTTC,CASSYGGGDSYEQYF,NA,NA,TRBJ2-7,TRBV6-5
TGTGCCAGCAGACGGACGACGGCTCAAGGCTACACCTTC,CASRRTTAQGYTF,NA,few,TRBJ1-2,TRBV27
TGCGCCAGCAGCCAAGACGGAACCAGTCGCGAGCAGTACTTC,CASSQDGTSREQYF,NA,few,TRBJ2-7,TRBV4-3
TGTGCCAGCACCCTCGGGATCCCTGGAAACACCATATATTTT,CASTLGIPGNTIYF,NA,few,TRBJ1-3,TRBV6-2/TRBV6-3